The following is a TCR beta chain sequence with its context. The target antigen is unknown. Data came from immunoSEQ multiplex PCR; TCRdb stores just in-frame clones and leaves some out. The data contain approximately 8,500 clones, under 80% of them singletons. This sample was included in a study of chemoradiotherapy in HPV16-positive cancers. At the level of the study: Candidate HPV-specific T-cell clones and common TCR motifs came from functional assays in a couple of HPV16-positive patients. Broader study findings: The functional HPV-specific definition rests on just a couple of HPV16-positive patients. Non-HPV-specific T cells did not expand in tumors during treatment, whereas candidate HPV-specific clones and E7-related motifs did. Better recurrence-free survival went with HPV-responsive T-cell expansion in HPV16-positive patients.

V shed 7 bases and J 2 bases; nucleotides not matched to a gene: 11. CDR3 length: 16 amino acids. Germline V CDR1 and CDR2: SNHLY, FYNNEI. The chain combines TRBV2 with TRBJ1-5; 7 bases map to TRBD1. The TCR sequence derives from a human donor with HPV-associated anogenital cancer. Sampling was done from a patient who underwent chemoradiotherapy. The CDR3 here is CASKGGLGVGNQPQHF. The CDR3 coding sequence is TGTGCCAGCAAAGGGGGCTTAGGGGTTGGCAATCAGCCCCAGCATTTT.